These 19 T cell receptor beta chains originate from one sample sequenced in a study of T cell repertoires in cytomegalovirus infection. The antigens of these receptors remain unknown. TCRdb recomputed calls from the reads with MiXCR, one row per CDR3 protein. Of about a million distinct CDR3 sequences in the sample, approximately 32% were seen once. This sample comprised cultured CD8+ T cells from PBMCs, obtained from culture after CMV antigen stimulation. The receptors originated from a human donor in good health (CMV status not recorded). Some clones in this sample may be carry-over from other donors' samples.

The sample holds a few counts of this clonotype. The chain carries TRBV7-9 and TRBJ2-3, with TRBD1 as a possible D gene (6 bases). CDR1 is SEHNR and CDR2 is FQNEAQ in the germline V gene (reference sequence). The CDR3 spans 16 residues. Trimming left V 8 bases short and J 0 bases short, with 18 bases between. The CDR3 DNA reads as TGTGCCAGCGGTCCAAGAGGGGGTTATAGCACAGATACGCAGTATTTT. Translating gives CASGPRGGYSTDTQYF.

This chain uses TRBV20-1 with TRBJ1-2; D unclear. Looked up from germline, CDR1 is DFQATT and CDR2 is SNEGSKA (reference sequence). Trimming left V 3 bases short and J 5 bases short, with 13 bases between. This CDR3 spans 13 amino acids. The CDR3 DNA sequence: TGCAGTGCTAGTCCCTCCCTAGGGTATGGCTACACCTTC. Translation gives CSASPSLGYGYTF.

This clonotype was detected many times. The V and J genes are TRBV7-6 and TRBJ2-3; 10 positions match TRBD2. J lost 4 bases, V lost 5 bases, and 9 bases had no gene match. This CDR3 region has 16 residues. Germline V gene lookup returns CDR1 SGHVS and CDR2 FNYEAQ. In DNA form, the CDR3 reads TGTGCCAGCAGCCGTCCCAGAGCGGGGGGGCCAGATACGCAGTATTTT. Translation: CASSRPRAGGPDTQYF.

This clonotype was seen only a few times. The chain couples TRBV7-6 to TRBJ1-5, with unresolved D. This CDR3 spans 13 amino acids. CDR1 is SGHVS and CDR2 is FNYEAQ in the germline V gene. The ends were cut back, 1 base at V and 4 bases at J, with 5 bases in the middle. CDR3 sequence: CASSLDANQPQHF. The CDR3 bases are TGTGCCAGCAGCTTAGATGCTAATCAGCCCCAGCATTTT.

Here the CDR3 reads CASSLVLTAAGSYGYTF. The CDR3 DNA reads TGTGCCAGCAGCTTGGTTCTGACCGCCGCGGGAAGCTATGGCTACACCTTC. J is TRBJ1-2 and V is TRBV5-4; D remains ambiguous. V was trimmed by 0 bases and J by 4 bases, leaving 19 bases between them. CDR1 is SGHNT and CDR2 is YYREEE in the germline V gene (reference sequence). CDR3 length: 17 residues.

The V gene is TRBV27, the J gene TRBJ2-2; D might be TRBD2 (5 bases). Trimming removed 5 bases from V and 4 bases from J, with 17 bases in between. Germline V lookup: CDR1 MNHEY, CDR2 SMNVEV (reference sequence). The length of the CDR3 is 16 residues. The CDR3 spells CASSISRGFSTGELFF. The CDR3 DNA follows: TGTGCCAGCAGTATTTCCAGAGGGTTTAGCACCGGGGAGCTGTTTTTT.

A few counts support this clonotype. This chain connects TRBV7-6 to TRBJ2-6, with 10 bases identical to TRBD1. V gave up 6 bases and J gave up 0 bases; unmatched junction bases: 8. The CDR3 covers 18 residues. Germline V gives CDR1 SGHVS, CDR2 FNYEAQ. The CDR3: CASRSGQGIVSGANVLTF. CDR3 sequence (DNA): TGTGCCAGCAGGTCGGGACAGGGGATTGTCTCTGGGGCCAACGTCCTGACTTTC.

This clonotype was counted a few times. CDR3 DNA: TGTGCCAGCAGTTTCGGACAGGGATTCACAGATACGCAGTATTTT. Its translation: CASSFGQGFTDTQYF. This sequence joins TRBV12-3 or TRBV12-4 and TRBJ2-3; 8 bases line up with TRBD1. CDR3 length: 15 residues. V was pared by 3 bases and J by 2 bases, with 4 bases of the junction left unmatched.

This chain links TRBV27 with TRBJ1-4; D ambiguous. CDR1 is MNHEY, CDR2 SMNVEV, per germline (reference sequence). CDR3 length: 13 residues. V was cut by 5 bases and J by 8 bases, with 12 bases left in between. The CDR3 DNA is TGTGCCAGCAGTGACATTGAGGGAGAAAAACTGTTTTTT. Protein product: CASSDIEGEKLFF.

V and J are TRBV19 and TRBJ1-5; D perhaps matches TRBD1 (6 bases). The CDR3 contains 14 residues. Germline V CDR1 and CDR2: LNHDA, SQIVND (reference sequence). Trimming removed 3 bases at V and 4 bases at J, with 10 bases between. The CDR3 region has the DNA TGTGCCAGTAGTATGGTAGGGGGGAATCAGCCCCAGCATTTT. Protein: CASSMVGGNQPQHF.

V usage is TRBV12-3 or TRBV12-4 and J usage is TRBJ2-2; tentatively, D is TRBD1 or TRBD2 (6 bases each). The CDR3 consists of 17 residues. Deletions cut 5 bases from V and 3 bases from J, with 19 bases between. This CDR3 reads CASSPLDGGADTGELFF. In nucleotides, the CDR3 is TGTGCCAGCAGTCCCCTAGACGGGGGCGCGGACACCGGGGAGCTGTTTTTT.

This clonotype was counted many times. The V call is TRBV7-9, the J call TRBJ2-3; TRBD1 is a possible D gene (6 bases). The CDR3 has 12 residues. Germline V gene lookup returns CDR1 SEHNR and CDR2 FQNEAQ (reference sequence). V dropped 5 bases and J dropped 5 bases, with 8 bases sitting between them. The CDR3 DNA sequence: TGTGCCAGCAGCCCCAGGGGAGATACGCAGTATTTT. Residues: CASSPRGDTQYF.

This clonotype was seen more than once but under ten times. The chain couples TRBV6-2 or TRBV6-3 to TRBJ2-7; D may be TRBD1 (6 bases). Germline CDR1 is MNHEY and CDR2 is SVGEGT. Trimming removed 7 bases at V and 1 base at J, with 20 bases between. This CDR3 region has 16 residues. This CDR3 is CASNTRVDRSSYEQYF. Written as DNA, the CDR3 is TGTGCCAGCAACACCCGAGTTGACAGGAGTTCCTACGAGCAGTACTTC.

The chain carries TRBV4-1 and TRBJ2-5; 10 nucleotides line up with TRBD1. The ends lost 5 bases at V and 5 bases at J; junction bases unmatched: 11. The germline V gene has CDR1 MGHRA and CDR2 YSYEKL. The length of the CDR3 is 16 residues. The CDR3 region is CASSTRDRGARETQYF. DNA of the CDR3: TGCGCCAGCAGCACCCGGGACAGGGGAGCCCGGGAGACCCAGTACTTC.

There are a few counts of this clonotype. This sequence joins TRBV7-9 and TRBJ2-2, with TRBD1 matching 9 bases. V lost 7 bases, J lost 4 bases, and 4 bases stayed unmatched. This CDR3 comprises 14 residues. Germline V gene lookup returns CDR1 SEHNR and CDR2 FQNEAQ (reference sequence). The CDR3 loop is CASIGQGSTGELFF. CDR3 nucleotides: TGTGCCAGCATCGGACAGGGGAGCACCGGGGAGCTGTTTTTT.

This clonotype turned up a few times. The CDR3 DNA is TGTGCGTTTGTGGGCCTAGCGGAGACCCAGTACTTC. Residues: CAFVGLAETQYF. The chain joins TRBV2 to TRBJ2-5; the D gene is possibly TRBD2 (6 bases). Germline assignment: CDR1 SNHLY and CDR2 FYNNEI. There are 12 residues in the CDR3.

This clonotype has ten or more counts. CDR3 nucleotides: TGTGCCAGCAGCCCCCGACCGGACAGGGCCCAAGAGACCCAGTACTTC. Its translation: CASSPRPDRAQETQYF. This chain joins TRBV7-6 and TRBJ2-5; 8 bases are shared with TRBD1. J lost 1 base, V lost 5 bases, and 9 bases had no gene match. The CDR3 runs 16 residues. Germline V gene lookup returns CDR1 SGHVS and CDR2 FNYEAQ.

This clonotype was counted ten times or more. The gene calls are TRBV6-5 and TRBJ2-3; 7 nucleotides line up with TRBD2. The V gene end was trimmed by 2 bases and the J gene end by 0 bases; junction bases not matched to a gene: 2. Germline V lookup: CDR1 MNHEY, CDR2 SVGAGI. This CDR3 is built from 15 residues. The CDR3 region is CASSYEGGSTDTQYF. In nucleotides, the CDR3 is TGTGCCAGCAGTTACGAGGGAGGGAGCACAGATACGCAGTATTTT.

The chain carries TRBV25-1 and TRBJ2-1; D not resolved. Germline V gene sequence: CDR1 MGHDK, CDR2 SYGVNS. The CDR3 contains 12 residues. V was shortened by 2 bases and J by 7 bases, with 6 bases between the two germline ends. CDR3 coding DNA: TGTGCCAGCAGTGAAAGTTGGAATGAGCAGTTCTTC. The encoded protein is CASSESWNEQFF.